This T cell receptor (beta chain) is drawn from a study of vaccination and CD4 T cells after COVID-19. The Oncomine TCR Beta short-read assay was applied to DNA of cultured CD4+ T cells. Researchers extracted genomic DNA from CD4+ T cells that had been cultured. TCRdb independently ran MiXCR on the PCR reads; one entry per CDR3 protein. Counted here are around 10,000 distinct CDR3 sequences, about 30% occurring once; the ten biggest clones make up 15% to 20%. This clonotype was detected a few times. Its antigen is not identified. The treatment: approximately nine-day PBMC culture with coronavirus spike peptide pools or control peptides (ViraFEST assay). CD4+ T lymphocytes from the unexposed donor were collected before the COVID-19 pandemic (2011-2018). Sequencing was performed on CD4+ T cells from blood, cultured in vitro. The source is a human donor in good health.

The CDR3 region is CASRLTGTGFGYTF. The CDR3 DNA reads as TGTGCCAGCAGGTTAACCGGGACAGGGTTTGGCTACACCTTC. The chain recombines TRBV2 with TRBJ1-2; 9 positions match TRBD1. The CDR3 has 14 amino acids. V shed 6 bases and J 7 bases; nucleotides not matched to a gene: 9. From germline, CDR1 is SNHLY and CDR2 FYNNEI.